The 28 T cell receptor beta chains listed next were all sequenced from one sample in a study of beta chain bispecific antibodies for T cell cancers. Study-level points and caveats: After anti-TRBV12 rather than anti-CD19 exposure, TRBV12-3 made up approximately 99% less of total TRBV signal. The leukemia cells, rather than normal T cells, gave most of the targeted TRBV signal.

T cells were expanded from blood mononuclear cells for about 3 days with anti-CD3 OKT3 or CD3/CD28 beads. TCRdb recomputed calls from the 5' RACE reads with MiXCR, one row per CDR3 protein. The data hold roughly 19,000 distinct CDR3 sequences, with just over 2% observed a single time. Their specific antigens are unknown. Sequencing was performed on healthy donor T cells cultured with leukemia cells, taken from a culture containing a bispecific antibody targeting TCR Vbeta12. The receptor set was obtained from a human donor in good health. Some clones in this sample may be carry-over from other donors' samples.

This clonotype was seen many times. The V and J genes are TRBV19 and TRBJ2-3, with 8 bases identical to TRBD2. V gave up 0 bases and J gave up 6 bases; unmatched junction bases: 14. Germline loops: CDR1 LNHDA, CDR2 SQIVND (reference sequence). The CDR3 is made up of 18 amino acids. The CDR3, as DNA: TGTGCCAGTAGTATAGATTCTCCCGGGAGGGGCGCCGTGGATACGCAGTATTTT. This gives the protein CASSIDSPGRGAVDTQYF.

Ten or more counts support this clonotype. The chain links TRBV15 to TRBJ2-5; D is uncertain. The CDR3 spans 15 residues. From germline, CDR1 is LNHNV and CDR2 YYDKDF (reference sequence). V was pared by 1 base and J by 5 bases, with 14 bases between. CDR3 sequence (DNA): TGTGCCACCAGCAGAGGGGCCCCCCTCCGGGAGACCCAGTACTTC. The encoded protein is CATSRGAPLRETQYF.

The table lists this clonotype with many counts. The chain couples TRBV7-9 to TRBJ2-5, with D perhaps TRBD1 (6 bases). The CDR3 is made up of 14 amino acids. V lost 4 bases, J lost 4 bases, and 13 bases lay in between. Germline lookup yields CDR1 SEHNR and CDR2 FQNEAQ (reference sequence). CDR3 nucleotide sequence: TGTGCCAGCAGCTCGACAGGTGATCCAGAGACCCAGTACTTC. Amino acid sequence: CASSSTGDPETQYF.

This clonotype was counted many times. The gene calls are TRBV5-1 and TRBJ1-1; D might be TRBD1 (5 bases). Trimming pared 4 bases from V and 4 bases from J, leaving 11 bases between. The CDR3 extends over 13 amino acids. CDR1 and CDR2 from the germline V gene are SGHRS and YFSETQ. This chain's CDR3 is CASSTSGTTEAFF. The CDR3 region has the DNA TGCGCCAGCAGCACCTCAGGGACCACTGAAGCTTTCTTT.

This clonotype was recorded at least ten times. The V call is TRBV12-3 or TRBV12-4, the J call TRBJ2-5; TRBD2 matches at 7 bases. The CDR3 is 15 amino acids. V was clipped by 2 bases and J by 3 bases; unmatched bases: 6. The CDR3 protein is CASSLRWGGEETQYF. In DNA, the CDR3 is TGTGCCAGCAGTTTACGGTGGGGAGGGGAAGAGACCCAGTACTTC.

This clonotype was detected many times. This sequence joins TRBV30 and TRBJ2-7, with D perhaps matching TRBD1 or TRBD2 (5 bases each). The CDR3 spans 13 residues. The V gene lost 1 base and the J gene lost 2 bases, with 9 bases spanning the gap. CDR1 is GTSNPN, CDR2 SVGIG, per germline (reference sequence). CDR3 amino acids: CAWSDQGPYEQYF. CDR3 in DNA: TGTGCCTGGAGTGATCAGGGACCCTACGAGCAGTACTTC.

The chain recombines TRBV27 with TRBJ2-3; D unresolved. The CDR3 is made up of 12 amino acids. V was clipped by 2 bases and J by 4 bases, with 4 bases between them. Germline V gene data show CDR1 as MNHEY and CDR2 as SMNVEV (reference sequence). CDR3: CASSLGPDTQYF. For the CDR3, the DNA is TGTGCCAGCAGTTTAGGGCCAGATACGCAGTATTTT.

This clonotype occurred a few times. The V gene is TRBV5-4, the J gene TRBJ1-4, with a possible D match to TRBD1 (5 bases). Trimming pared 0 bases from V and 10 bases from J, leaving 19 bases between. CDR3 length equals 16 residues. Germline-derived CDR1 and CDR2 are SGHNT and YYREEE (reference sequence). CDR3 coding DNA: TGTGCCAGCAGCTTGGCCGCGGACGACCCGGGGGGAAAACTGTTTTTT. This translates into CASSLAADDPGGKLFF.

The table lists this clonotype with a few counts. V is TRBV20-1 and J is TRBJ1-6; no definite D call. The CDR3 is made up of 14 amino acids. Germline assignment: CDR1 DFQATT and CDR2 SNEGSKA (reference sequence). V was pared by 5 bases and J by 5 bases, with 13 bases between. The CDR3, as DNA: TGCAGTGCTTCCCCCGGGCGTAATAATTCACCCCTCCACTTT. This codes for CSASPGRNNSPLHF.

In its sample, this clonotype was seen a few times. The genes are TRBV28 and TRBJ1-5; maybe TRBD1 (6 bases). V lost 2 bases, J lost 3 bases, and 11 bases lay in between. This CDR3 is 15 amino acids long. Germline values: CDR1 MDHEN, CDR2 SYDVKM. The CDR3: CASSLDGQTNQPQHF. The CDR3 coding sequence is TGTGCCAGCAGTTTAGACGGACAGACCAATCAGCCCCAGCATTTT.

This clonotype has a count of ten or more. The gene calls are TRBV29-1 and TRBJ1-2; 7 nucleotides line up with TRBD1. V gave up 8 bases and J gave up 4 bases; unmatched junction bases: 7. CDR3 length equals 12 residues. Germline CDR1 is SQVTM and CDR2 is ANQGSEA. CDR3 residues: CSMTGFCYGYTF. CDR3 nucleotides: TGCAGCATGACAGGGTTTTGCTATGGCTACACCTTC.

The genes are TRBV5-4 and TRBJ2-2; D possibly uses TRBD1 or TRBD2 (5 bases each). V was cut by 1 base and J by 7 bases, with 14 bases left in between. Looked up from germline, CDR1 is SGHNT and CDR2 is YYREEE (reference sequence). CDR3 length: 15 residues. For the CDR3, the DNA is TGTGCCAGCAGCTTGACGAGGGGATCCGTCGGGGAGCTGTTTTTT. Encoded protein: CASSLTRGSVGELFF.

The table lists this clonotype with many counts. The rearrangement links TRBV11-2 to TRBJ1-1; the D is unclear. CDR3 length: 15 residues. Deletions cut 5 bases from V and 1 base from J, with 14 bases between. Germline CDR1 and CDR2: SGHAT and FQNNGV. In DNA, the CDR3 is TGTGCCAGCAGCCAGCCTGTCGGGAAGAACACTGAAGCTTTCTTT. Translating gives CASSQPVGKNTEAFF.

This clonotype showed up many times. V gene TRBV5-1 combines with J gene TRBJ1-2; 7 bases match TRBD1. This CDR3 is built from 14 residues. J lost 1 base, V lost 4 bases, and 4 bases had no gene match. Germline V gene lookup returns CDR1 SGHRS and CDR2 YFSETQ. CDR3 protein: CASSPGDSNYGYTF. As DNA, the CDR3 is TGCGCCAGCAGCCCGGGGGACAGTAACTATGGCTACACCTTC.

This clonotype was picked up many times. V gene TRBV29-1 combines with J gene TRBJ2-7; 9 nucleotides align to TRBD1. The CDR3 loop spans 14 amino acids. Germline lookup yields CDR1 SQVTM and CDR2 ANQGSEA. With V trimmed by 4 bases and J by 2 bases, 6 bases remained unmatched. This chain's CDR3 is CSVGGTGIPYEQYF. The DNA for the CDR3 is TGCAGCGTTGGAGGGACAGGGATCCCCTACGAGCAGTACTTC.

This clonotype was found many times. The V gene is TRBV6-5, the J gene TRBJ1-6, with D perhaps TRBD1 (6 bases). Deletions cut 6 bases from V and 9 bases from J, with 21 bases between. The CDR3 extends over 16 amino acids. Per the germline V gene, CDR1 is MNHEY and CDR2 is SVGAGI. The CDR3 region is CASRGANRAIGSPLHF. In DNA form, the CDR3 reads TGTGCCAGCAGGGGTGCGAACAGGGCTATTGGTTCACCCCTCCACTTT.

This clonotype qualifies as medium-sized. The chain combines TRBV18 with TRBJ2-2; TRBD1 or TRBD2 may be the D gene (6 bases each). The V gene's germline CDR1 is KGHSH and CDR2 LQKENI. V was trimmed by 3 bases and J by 5 bases, leaving 16 bases between them. The CDR3 has 16 residues. The CDR3 bases are TGTGCCAGCTCACCGTCGTCGGGGGCCGGGACCGGGGAGCTGTTTTTT. Its translation: CASSPSSGAGTGELFF.

This clonotype was recorded at least ten times. V gene TRBV20-1 combines with J gene TRBJ2-1; 12 bases are a match to TRBD2. CDR3 length: 18 amino acids. V dropped 3 bases and J dropped 7; count of bases not matched to a gene: 16. CDR1 is DFQATT, CDR2 SNEGSKA, per germline (reference sequence). The CDR3 is CSARTGTSGSYGRNEQFF. In DNA, the CDR3 is TGCAGTGCTAGGACCGGGACTAGCGGGTCTTACGGGAGGAATGAGCAGTTCTTC.

This clonotype occurred many times. V usage is TRBV7-9 and J usage is TRBJ1-5; D is unresolved. V was cut by 4 bases and J by 5 bases, with 12 bases left in between. This CDR3 spans 14 amino acids. CDR1 is SEHNR, CDR2 FQNEAQ, per germline (reference sequence). Here the CDR3 reads CASSSGILYQPQHF. For the CDR3, the DNA is TGTGCCAGCAGCTCCGGGATCCTCTATCAGCCCCAGCATTTT. Using reference TRBV7-9 and TRBJ1-5 for the parts outside the CDR3, the full variable domain is DTGVSQNPRHKITKRGQNVTFRCDPISEHNRLYWYRQTLGQGPEFLTYFQNEAQLEKSRLLSDRFSAERPKGSFSTLEIQRTEQGDSAMYLCASSSGILYQPQHFGDGTRLSIL.

In this sample, this clonotype turned up many times. The genes are TRBV5-1 and TRBJ1-1; TRBD1 matches at 10 bases. CDR1 and CDR2 (germline): SGHRS, YFSETQ. Trimming cost V 0 bases and J 1 base; bases outside gene matches: 9. The CDR3 is 18 amino acids. CDR3 DNA: TGCGCCAGCAGCTTGGCTGGACCGGGACAGGGGTGGAACACTGAAGCTTTCTTT. Protein sequence: CASSLAGPGQGWNTEAFF.

This clonotype was counted ten times or more. The chain recombines TRBV27 with TRBJ2-7, with TRBD1 as a possible D gene (6 bases). V was pared by 2 bases and J by 2 bases, with 13 bases between. This CDR3 has 15 amino acids. Germline CDR1 is MNHEY and CDR2 is SMNVEV (reference sequence). CDR3 loop: CASSLGTGYTYEQYF. The CDR3 DNA follows: TGTGCCAGCAGTTTAGGAACAGGGTATACCTACGAGCAGTACTTC.

This clonotype was seen ten or more times. The V call is TRBV15, the J call TRBJ2-7; perhaps TRBD2 as D (5 bases). V dropped 0 bases and J dropped 5 bases, with 14 bases sitting between them. The CDR3 covers 15 residues. Per germline, CDR1 LNHNV and CDR2 YYDKDF (reference sequence). This CDR3 reads CATSRDRGPENEQYF. The CDR3, as DNA: TGTGCCACCAGCAGAGATCGCGGGCCTGAAAACGAGCAGTACTTC.

In regard to this clonotype: One base away lies a much larger clone, so this may be a sequencing read error. This chain uses TRBV3-1 with TRBJ2-3, with D maybe TRBD2 (6 bases). The CDR3 is made up of 16 amino acids. Germline-derived CDR1 and CDR2 are LGHDT and YNNKEL (reference sequence). In nucleotides, the CDR3 is TGTACCAGCAGCCAAGATAATGGCGGGGACACAGATACGCAGTATTTT. Amino acid sequence: CTSSQDNGGDTDTQYF.

This clonotype was picked up many times. The rearrangement joins TRBV27 to TRBJ1-5; D is perhaps TRBD1 (5 bases). V gave up 7 bases and J gave up 11 bases, with 27 bases separating them. The V gene's germline CDR1 is MNHEY and CDR2 SMNVEV (reference sequence). CDR3 length equals 16 residues. DNA for the CDR3: TGTGCCAGCACATTGGACGGGACGGGGAACAATTGGGCCCAGCATTTT. This codes for CASTLDGTGNNWAQHF.

By sample fraction, this clonotype is medium-sized (0.01 to 0.1%). V is TRBV5-1 and J is TRBJ2-7; D gene uncertain. This CDR3 has 12 residues. Per the germline V gene, CDR1 is SGHRS and CDR2 is YFSETQ. The germline V and J ends were trimmed by 4 bases and 3 bases, with 8 bases remaining between them. The CDR3, as DNA: TGCGCCAGCAGCCCCAACAGCTACGAGCAGTACTTC. This translates into CASSPNSYEQYF.

This clonotype was seen at least ten times. The chain uses TRBV10-3 and TRBJ2-1, with 10 nucleotides matching TRBD2. Trimming took 2 bases from V and 0 from J; bases not matched to a gene: 7. CDR3 length: 18 residues. Germline lookup yields CDR1 ENHRY and CDR2 SYGVKD. The CDR3 protein is CAISEGESGGDSYNEQFF. CDR3 DNA sequence: TGTGCCATCAGTGAGGGGGAAAGCGGGGGGGACTCCTACAATGAGCAGTTCTTC.

V gene TRBV28 combines with J gene TRBJ2-7, with TRBD2 matching 7 bases. V dropped 3 bases and J dropped 0; count of bases not matched to a gene: 14. Per germline, CDR1 MDHEN and CDR2 SYDVKM. There are 18 residues in the CDR3. The CDR3 is CASSFNRLAGLSSYEQYF. The DNA for the CDR3 is TGTGCCAGCAGTTTCAATCGTTTAGCGGGCTTAAGCTCCTACGAGCAGTACTTC.

At least ten counts were recorded for this clonotype. V usage is TRBV6-2 or TRBV6-3 and J usage is TRBJ2-3; 10 positions agree with TRBD2. Germline CDR1 is MNHEY and CDR2 is SVGEGT. J lost 4 bases, V lost 0 bases, and 10 bases had no gene match. This CDR3 has 18 residues. The CDR3, as DNA: TGTGCCAGCAGTTACTCTGGTCTAGCGGGGGAGCCGCCAGATACGCAGTATTTT. It encodes CASSYSGLAGEPPDTQYF.